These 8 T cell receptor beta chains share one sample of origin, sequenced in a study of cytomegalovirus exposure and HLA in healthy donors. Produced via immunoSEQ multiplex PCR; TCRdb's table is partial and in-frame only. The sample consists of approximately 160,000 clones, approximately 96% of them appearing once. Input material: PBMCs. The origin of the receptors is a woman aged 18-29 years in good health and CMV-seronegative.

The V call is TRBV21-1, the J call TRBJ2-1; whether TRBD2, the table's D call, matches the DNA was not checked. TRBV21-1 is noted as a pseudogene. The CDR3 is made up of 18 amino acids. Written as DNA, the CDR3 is TGTGCCAGCAGCAAAGCCTCCGGGACTAGCGGGGGGGAGGATGAGCAGTTCTTC. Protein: CASSKASGTSGGEDEQFF.

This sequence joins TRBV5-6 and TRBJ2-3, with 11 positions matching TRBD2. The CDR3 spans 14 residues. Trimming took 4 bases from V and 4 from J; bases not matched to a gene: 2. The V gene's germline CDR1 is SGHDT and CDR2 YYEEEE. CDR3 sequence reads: CASSRSGGADTQYF. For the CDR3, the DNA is TGTGCCAGCAGCCGTAGCGGGGGGGCAGATACGCAGTATTTT.

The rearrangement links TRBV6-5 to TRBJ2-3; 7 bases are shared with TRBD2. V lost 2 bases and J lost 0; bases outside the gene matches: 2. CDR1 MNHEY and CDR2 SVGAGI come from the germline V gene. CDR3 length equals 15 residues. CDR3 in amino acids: CASSYGTTSTDTQYF. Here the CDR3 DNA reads TGTGCCAGCAGTTACGGGACTACTAGCACAGATACGCAGTATTTT.

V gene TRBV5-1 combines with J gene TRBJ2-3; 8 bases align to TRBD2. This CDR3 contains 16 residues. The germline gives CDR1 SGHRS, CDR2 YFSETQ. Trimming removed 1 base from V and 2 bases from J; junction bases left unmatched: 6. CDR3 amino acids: CASSLLAGGITDTQYF. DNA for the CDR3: TGCGCCAGCAGCTTGTTGGCGGGGGGAATCACAGATACGCAGTATTTT.

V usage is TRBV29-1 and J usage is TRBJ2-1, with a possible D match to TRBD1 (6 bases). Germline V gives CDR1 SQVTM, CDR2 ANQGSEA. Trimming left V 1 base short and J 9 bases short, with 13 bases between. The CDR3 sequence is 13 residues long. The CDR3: CSVEADRPIEQFF. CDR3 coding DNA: TGCAGCGTTGAAGCGGACAGACCCATTGAGCAGTTCTTC.

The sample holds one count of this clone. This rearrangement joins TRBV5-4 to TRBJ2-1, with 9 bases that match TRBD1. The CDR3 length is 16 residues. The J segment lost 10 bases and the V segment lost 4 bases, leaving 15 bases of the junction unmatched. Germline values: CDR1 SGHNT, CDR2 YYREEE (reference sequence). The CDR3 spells CASSATGGQLGGEQFF. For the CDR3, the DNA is TGTGCCAGCAGCGCCACAGGGGGCCAACTCGGCGGGGAGCAGTTCTTC.

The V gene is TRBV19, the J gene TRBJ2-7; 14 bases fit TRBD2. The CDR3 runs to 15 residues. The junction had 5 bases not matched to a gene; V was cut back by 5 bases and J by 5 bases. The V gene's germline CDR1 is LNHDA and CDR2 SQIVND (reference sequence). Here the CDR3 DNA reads TGTGCCAGTAGTTTAGGACTAGCGGGGGGAAACGAGCAGTACTTC. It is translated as CASSLGLAGGNEQYF.

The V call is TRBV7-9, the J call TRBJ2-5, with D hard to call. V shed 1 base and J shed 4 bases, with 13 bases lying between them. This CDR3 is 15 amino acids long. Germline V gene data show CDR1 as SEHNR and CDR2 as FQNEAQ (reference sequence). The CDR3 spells CASSLGPRILETQYF. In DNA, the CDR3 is TGTGCCAGCAGCTTAGGCCCCAGGATCTTAGAGACCCAGTACTTC.